What follows are 28 T cell receptor beta chains derived from one specimen sequenced in a study of CD8+ T cells in alopecia areata. Extracted from the samples, RNA was reverse transcribed into cDNA to serve as the sequencing template. The data were produced by immunoSEQ multiplex PCR, yet TCRdb's version contains in-frame clones alone and is incomplete. The sample shows 130,000 or so clones, about 50% of them seen only once. The specimen sequenced was NKG2D-low CD8+ T cells sorted from blood. These receptor sequences come from a human donor with alopecia areata.

The chain uses TRBV27 and TRBJ2-7; 7 bases line up with TRBD2. V was pared by 6 bases and J by 4 bases, with 15 bases of the junction left unmatched. This CDR3 has 16 residues. Germline-derived CDR1 and CDR2 are MNHEY and SMNVEV (reference sequence). The CDR3, as DNA: TGTGCCAGCAGACTAAGGGGAGGGTGGGTTCGATACGAGCAGTACTTC. Its protein is CASRLRGGWVRYEQYF.

The J gene is TRBJ2-3, the V gene TRBV13; D is unclear. Germline V CDR1 and CDR2: PRHDT, FYEKMQ (reference sequence). The CDR3 is made up of 12 amino acids. Trimming cost V 4 bases and J 4 bases, with 6 bases left between them. CDR3 residues: CASSSPPDTQYF. The CDR3 DNA sequence: TGTGCCAGCAGCTCCCCCCCAGATACGCAGTATTTT. The full variable domain, with the rest looked up from reference TRBV13 and TRBJ2-3, is AAGVIQSPRHLIKEKRETATLKCYPIPRHDTVYWYQQGPGQDPQFLISFYEKMQSDKGSIPDRFSAQQFSDYHSELNMSSLELGDSALYFCASSSPPDTQYFGPGTRLTVL.

This rearrangement joins TRBV30 to TRBJ2-3; 15 positions match TRBD2. CDR1 is GTSNPN, CDR2 SVGIG, per germline (reference sequence). This CDR3 spans 15 amino acids. After removal of 2 bases from V and 5 bases from J, the junction contained 2 bases not matched to a gene. The CDR3 region has the DNA TGTGCCTGGAGTACGGGACTAGCGGGAGGAGATACGCAGTATTTT. This codes for CAWSTGLAGGDTQYF.

With respect to this clone: Other nucleotide sequences in the sample specify the same CDR3. V is TRBV29-1 and J is TRBJ1-2; D uncertain. The V end lost 6 bases, the J end lost 6 bases, and 5 bases lay between the germline ends. This CDR3 has 9 amino acids. Per germline, CDR1 SQVTM and CDR2 ANQGSEA. CDR3 nucleotides: TGCAGCGTAGATAATGGCTACACCTTC. This encodes CSVDNGYTF.

The DNA for the CDR3 is TGTGCGACATCGCCAGGGGGCTTTGGAGAGACCCAGTACTTC. Translation gives CATSPGGFGETQYF. The chain carries TRBV14 and TRBJ2-5, with TRBD1 identical over 8 bases. The CDR3 spans 14 residues. Germline V gene sequence: CDR1 SGHDN, CDR2 FVKESK.

CDR3 sequence: CASGLGGGEQYF. In nucleotides, the CDR3 is TGTGCCAGCGGGTTAGGGGGCGGCGAGCAGTACTTC. The chain carries TRBV7-8 and TRBJ2-7, with 7 bases lining up with TRBD1. V trimming: 8 bases; J trimming: 6 bases; junction bases outside the gene matches: 7. The CDR3 is 12 amino acids. In germline, CDR1 is SGHVS, CDR2 FQNEAQ.

This clone was seen a few times. V and J are TRBV29-1 and TRBJ2-1; 9 nucleotides align to TRBD1. Trimming took 7 bases from V and 3 from J; bases not matched to a gene: 7. Germline CDR1 SQVTM, CDR2 ANQGSEA. The CDR3 spans 14 residues. CDR3 sequence (DNA): TGCAGCGCCGAGACAGGGGGTTACTACAATGAGCAGTTCTTC. As protein: CSAETGGYYNEQFF.

This clone has only a few counts. J is TRBJ2-7 and V is TRBV11-2; 11 bases agree with TRBD1. CDR3 size: 14 residues. V was pared by 5 bases and J by 3 bases, with 3 bases of the junction left unmatched. Germline CDR1 and CDR2: SGHAT and FQNNGV. CDR3 DNA sequence: TGTGCCAGCAGCCCCGGGACAGGGGGCTACGAGCAGTACTTC. Its protein product is CASSPGTGGYEQYF.

There are a few counts of this clone. The same CDR3 can be traced to other DNA sequences in this sample. V and J are TRBV2 and TRBJ2-7, with unresolved D. CDR3 length: 10 amino acids. The germline V gene has CDR1 SNHLY and CDR2 FYNNEI. V was clipped by 4 bases and J by 3 bases, with 1 base between them. The CDR3 DNA reads TGTGCCAGCAGTGGCTACGAGCAGTACTTC. Its protein product is CASSGYEQYF.

The rearrangement uses TRBV29-1 and TRBJ2-7, with D possibly called TRBD1 or TRBD2 (6 bases each). CDR1 is SQVTM, CDR2 ANQGSEA, per germline. Trimming removed 6 bases from V and 5 bases from J, with 20 bases in between. There are 14 residues in the CDR3. The CDR3 coding sequence is TGCAGCGTCCCTAGCCCCGGGGGCGGAGACGAGCAGTACTTC. Translating gives CSVPSPGGGDEQYF.

In DNA form, the CDR3 reads TGTGCCAGCAGCCCCGGGACTAGCACCTACAATGAGCAGTTCTTC. Its translation: CASSPGTSTYNEQFF. The gene calls are TRBV28 and TRBJ2-1; 9 bases map to TRBD2. In germline, CDR1 is MDHEN, CDR2 SYDVKM. CDR3 size: 15 residues. Trimming removed 6 bases from V and 2 bases from J; junction bases left unmatched: 5. The whole variable domain, filled in from reference TRBV28 and TRBJ2-1, reads DVKVTQSSRYLVKRTGEKVFLECVQDMDHENMFWYRQDPGLGLRLIYFSYDVKMKEKGDIPEGYSVSREKKERFSLILESASTNQTSMYLCASSPGTSTYNEQFFGPGTRLTVL.

This rearrangement joins TRBV19 to TRBJ1-5, with 8 bases that match TRBD1. Looked up from germline, CDR1 is LNHDA and CDR2 is SQIVND (reference sequence). There are 12 residues in the CDR3. With 9 bases clipped from V and 6 bases from J, the junction kept 4 bases outside the gene matches. CDR3 protein: CASHTGGQPQHF. The DNA for the CDR3 is TGTGCCAGCCATACAGGGGGTCAGCCCCAGCATTTT. Filled out from reference TRBV19 and TRBJ1-5, the complete variable domain reads DGGITQSPKYLFRKEGQNVTLSCEQNLNHDAMYWYRQDPGQGLRLIYYSQIVNDFQKGDIAEGYSVSREKKESFPLTVTSAQKNPTAFYLCASHTGGQPQHFGDGTRLSIL.

The rearrangement joins TRBV4-1 to TRBJ2-7; D is ambiguous. CDR1 is MGHRA, CDR2 YSYEKL, per germline. The ends were cut back, 2 bases at V and 3 bases at J, with 14 bases in the middle. The CDR3 is 15 amino acids. CDR3 coding DNA: TGCGCCAGCAGCCAAACAAGTGGGGTGGGCTACGAGCAGTACTTC. Translated: CASSQTSGVGYEQYF.

The chain carries TRBV28 and TRBJ1-5, with a possible D match to TRBD1 (6 bases). Trimming removed 6 bases at V and 2 bases at J, with 11 bases between. The germline V gene encodes CDR1 MDHEN and CDR2 SYDVKM. This CDR3 comprises 14 residues. CDR3 residues: CASSWDIGNQPQHF. The DNA of the CDR3 is TGTGCCAGCAGCTGGGACATCGGCAATCAGCCCCAGCATTTT.

The V and J genes are TRBV13 and TRBJ2-7, with D possibly matching TRBD1 (6 bases). V dropped 1 base and J dropped 1 base, with 8 bases sitting between them. CDR1 and CDR2 (germline): PRHDT, FYEKMQ (reference sequence). This CDR3 comprises 14 residues. CDR3: CASSLDDRSYEQYF. The CDR3 nucleotides read TGTGCCAGCAGCTTAGATGACAGGTCCTACGAGCAGTACTTC.

This clone was detected only a few times. Here the CDR3 DNA reads TGCGCCAGCAGCCAAGAAGGGACGGTGAGCACAGATACGCAGTATTTT. Translation gives CASSQEGTVSTDTQYF. This rearrangement joins TRBV4-1 to TRBJ2-3; D tentatively reads TRBD1 or TRBD2 (5 bases each). The CDR3 runs 16 residues. Germline lookup yields CDR1 MGHRA and CDR2 YSYEKL. Trimming left V 0 bases short and J 0 bases short, with 10 bases between.

In this sample, this clone turned up a few times. The chain links TRBV6-5 to TRBJ2-3; tentatively, D is TRBD2 (7 bases). The CDR3 extends over 15 amino acids. Germline CDR1 reads MNHEY; CDR2 reads SVGAGI. V was clipped by 7 bases and J by 4 bases, with 18 bases between them. CDR3 sequence (DNA): TGTGCCAGCACCCCGGGGGGCGCGGGATCAGATACGCAGTATTTT. Translating it yields CASTPGGAGSDTQYF.

This chain joins TRBV5-6 and TRBJ2-3; D gene uncertain. The germline gives CDR1 SGHDT, CDR2 YYEEEE. V lost 4 bases to trimming and J lost 1 base, with 1 base between them. This CDR3 spans 11 amino acids. The CDR3 sequence is CASSRTDTQYF. CDR3 bases: TGTGCCAGCAGCCGCACAGATACGCAGTATTTT.

The chain combines TRBV5-6 with TRBJ2-1; TRBD1 is a possible D gene (6 bases). Trimming removed 4 bases at V and 5 bases at J, with 10 bases between. Germline CDR1 is SGHDT and CDR2 is YYEEEE. This CDR3 is 13 amino acids long. CDR3 coding DNA: TGTGCCAGCAGCACGGACAGCAACAATGAGCAGTTCTTC. Translating it yields CASSTDSNNEQFF.

This sequence joins TRBV27 and TRBJ2-7; no reliable D call. V lost 5 bases and J 2 bases, leaving 10 bases between the germline ends. The CDR3 spans 13 residues. Germline CDR1 MNHEY, CDR2 SMNVEV (reference sequence). As DNA, the CDR3 is TGTGCCAGCAGTATCAGGAGTACCTACGAGCAGTACTTC. Translating gives CASSIRSTYEQYF.

The table lists this clone with a few counts. The chain links TRBV28 to TRBJ2-1, with 9 bases that match TRBD2. Trimming at V came to 3 bases and at J to 5 bases, leaving 14 bases not matched to a gene. The CDR3 consists of 18 residues. Germline V gives CDR1 MDHEN, CDR2 SYDVKM. The CDR3 sequence: CASSFPTLRAGGNNEQFF. The CDR3 coding sequence is TGTGCCAGCAGTTTCCCGACCCTCCGAGCGGGGGGTAACAATGAGCAGTTCTTC.

This clone has more than one count but fewer than ten. This chain connects TRBV28 to TRBJ2-3, with unresolved D. This CDR3 contains 12 residues. The germline V and J ends were trimmed by 6 bases and 8 bases, with 12 bases remaining between them. The germline CDR1 and CDR2 sequences are MDHEN and SYDVKM. The CDR3 protein is CASSFYGPTQYF. DNA of the CDR3: TGTGCCAGCAGCTTTTACGGGCCTACGCAGTATTTT.

This clone showed up just a few times. The chain combines TRBV4-2 with TRBJ2-6, with D maybe TRBD2 (6 bases). The CDR3 runs to 16 residues. Trimming shortened V by 0 bases and J by 1 base, and 7 bases separated the two germline ends. Germline values: CDR1 LGHNA, CDR2 YNFKEQ. CDR3: CASSQEEGSGANVLTF. DNA for the CDR3: TGTGCCAGCAGCCAAGAGGAGGGGTCTGGGGCCAACGTCCTGACTTTC.

The rearrangement joins TRBV29-1 to TRBJ1-2; the D is unclear. The V end lost 7 bases, the J end lost 7 bases, and 19 bases lay between the germline ends. Germline V gene data show CDR1 as SQVTM and CDR2 as ANQGSEA. The CDR3 consists of 13 residues. Here the CDR3 reads CSAQTVGSAGYTF. The CDR3 DNA sequence: TGCAGCGCTCAAACGGTGGGATCGGCTGGCTACACCTTC.

This rearrangement joins TRBV11-2 to TRBJ2-1, with D perhaps given as TRBD1 or TRBD2 (5 bases each). The CDR3 consists of 16 residues. CDR1 and CDR2 (germline): SGHAT, FQNNGV. Trimming took off 4 bases at V and 6 bases at J, with 19 bases between the two ends. CDR3 in DNA: TGTGCCAGCAGCTCCCATCCCCAACTAGGGGCCAATGAGCAGTTCTTC. Its protein is CASSSHPQLGANEQFF.

A remark on this clone: This specimen includes other DNA sequences encoding the same CDR3. The rearrangement links TRBV29-1 to TRBJ2-1; tentatively, D is TRBD2 (5 bases). V lost 5 bases to trimming and J lost 0 bases, with 11 bases between them. The CDR3 is 14 residues long. Germline lookup yields CDR1 SQVTM and CDR2 ANQGSEA. The CDR3 nucleotides are TGCAGCGTTCCGAGCGGCAGCTCCTACAATGAGCAGTTCTTC. This sequence encodes CSVPSGSSYNEQFF.

V and J are TRBV30 and TRBJ2-1; D not certain. The length of the CDR3 is 15 residues. CDR1 and CDR2 from the germline V gene are GTSNPN and SVGIG (reference sequence). V lost 1 base and J 2 bases, leaving 12 bases between the germline ends. CDR3 protein: CAWSASGLAYNEQFF. For the CDR3, the DNA is TGTGCCTGGAGTGCCTCTGGGCTAGCCTACAATGAGCAGTTCTTC.

V is TRBV30 and J is TRBJ1-2; TRBD1 matches at 8 bases. The V and J ends lost 6 bases and 4 bases, in that order; junction bases with no gene match: 4. This CDR3 has 12 residues. The V gene's germline CDR1 is GTSNPN and CDR2 SVGIG (reference sequence). CDR3 coding DNA: TGTGCCTGCGACAGGGGCACCTATGGCTACACCTTC. This sequence encodes CACDRGTYGYTF.